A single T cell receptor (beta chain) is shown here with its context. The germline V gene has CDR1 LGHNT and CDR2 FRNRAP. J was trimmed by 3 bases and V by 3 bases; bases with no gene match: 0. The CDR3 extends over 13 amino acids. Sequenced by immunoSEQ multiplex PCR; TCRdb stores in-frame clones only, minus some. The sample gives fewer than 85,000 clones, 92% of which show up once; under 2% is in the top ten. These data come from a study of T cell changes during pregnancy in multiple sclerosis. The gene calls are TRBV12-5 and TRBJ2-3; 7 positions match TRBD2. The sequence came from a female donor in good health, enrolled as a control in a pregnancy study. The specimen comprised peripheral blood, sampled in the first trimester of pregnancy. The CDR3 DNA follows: TGTGCTAGTGGTTTAGCGGGGACAGATACGCAGTATTTT. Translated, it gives CASGLAGTDTQYF.